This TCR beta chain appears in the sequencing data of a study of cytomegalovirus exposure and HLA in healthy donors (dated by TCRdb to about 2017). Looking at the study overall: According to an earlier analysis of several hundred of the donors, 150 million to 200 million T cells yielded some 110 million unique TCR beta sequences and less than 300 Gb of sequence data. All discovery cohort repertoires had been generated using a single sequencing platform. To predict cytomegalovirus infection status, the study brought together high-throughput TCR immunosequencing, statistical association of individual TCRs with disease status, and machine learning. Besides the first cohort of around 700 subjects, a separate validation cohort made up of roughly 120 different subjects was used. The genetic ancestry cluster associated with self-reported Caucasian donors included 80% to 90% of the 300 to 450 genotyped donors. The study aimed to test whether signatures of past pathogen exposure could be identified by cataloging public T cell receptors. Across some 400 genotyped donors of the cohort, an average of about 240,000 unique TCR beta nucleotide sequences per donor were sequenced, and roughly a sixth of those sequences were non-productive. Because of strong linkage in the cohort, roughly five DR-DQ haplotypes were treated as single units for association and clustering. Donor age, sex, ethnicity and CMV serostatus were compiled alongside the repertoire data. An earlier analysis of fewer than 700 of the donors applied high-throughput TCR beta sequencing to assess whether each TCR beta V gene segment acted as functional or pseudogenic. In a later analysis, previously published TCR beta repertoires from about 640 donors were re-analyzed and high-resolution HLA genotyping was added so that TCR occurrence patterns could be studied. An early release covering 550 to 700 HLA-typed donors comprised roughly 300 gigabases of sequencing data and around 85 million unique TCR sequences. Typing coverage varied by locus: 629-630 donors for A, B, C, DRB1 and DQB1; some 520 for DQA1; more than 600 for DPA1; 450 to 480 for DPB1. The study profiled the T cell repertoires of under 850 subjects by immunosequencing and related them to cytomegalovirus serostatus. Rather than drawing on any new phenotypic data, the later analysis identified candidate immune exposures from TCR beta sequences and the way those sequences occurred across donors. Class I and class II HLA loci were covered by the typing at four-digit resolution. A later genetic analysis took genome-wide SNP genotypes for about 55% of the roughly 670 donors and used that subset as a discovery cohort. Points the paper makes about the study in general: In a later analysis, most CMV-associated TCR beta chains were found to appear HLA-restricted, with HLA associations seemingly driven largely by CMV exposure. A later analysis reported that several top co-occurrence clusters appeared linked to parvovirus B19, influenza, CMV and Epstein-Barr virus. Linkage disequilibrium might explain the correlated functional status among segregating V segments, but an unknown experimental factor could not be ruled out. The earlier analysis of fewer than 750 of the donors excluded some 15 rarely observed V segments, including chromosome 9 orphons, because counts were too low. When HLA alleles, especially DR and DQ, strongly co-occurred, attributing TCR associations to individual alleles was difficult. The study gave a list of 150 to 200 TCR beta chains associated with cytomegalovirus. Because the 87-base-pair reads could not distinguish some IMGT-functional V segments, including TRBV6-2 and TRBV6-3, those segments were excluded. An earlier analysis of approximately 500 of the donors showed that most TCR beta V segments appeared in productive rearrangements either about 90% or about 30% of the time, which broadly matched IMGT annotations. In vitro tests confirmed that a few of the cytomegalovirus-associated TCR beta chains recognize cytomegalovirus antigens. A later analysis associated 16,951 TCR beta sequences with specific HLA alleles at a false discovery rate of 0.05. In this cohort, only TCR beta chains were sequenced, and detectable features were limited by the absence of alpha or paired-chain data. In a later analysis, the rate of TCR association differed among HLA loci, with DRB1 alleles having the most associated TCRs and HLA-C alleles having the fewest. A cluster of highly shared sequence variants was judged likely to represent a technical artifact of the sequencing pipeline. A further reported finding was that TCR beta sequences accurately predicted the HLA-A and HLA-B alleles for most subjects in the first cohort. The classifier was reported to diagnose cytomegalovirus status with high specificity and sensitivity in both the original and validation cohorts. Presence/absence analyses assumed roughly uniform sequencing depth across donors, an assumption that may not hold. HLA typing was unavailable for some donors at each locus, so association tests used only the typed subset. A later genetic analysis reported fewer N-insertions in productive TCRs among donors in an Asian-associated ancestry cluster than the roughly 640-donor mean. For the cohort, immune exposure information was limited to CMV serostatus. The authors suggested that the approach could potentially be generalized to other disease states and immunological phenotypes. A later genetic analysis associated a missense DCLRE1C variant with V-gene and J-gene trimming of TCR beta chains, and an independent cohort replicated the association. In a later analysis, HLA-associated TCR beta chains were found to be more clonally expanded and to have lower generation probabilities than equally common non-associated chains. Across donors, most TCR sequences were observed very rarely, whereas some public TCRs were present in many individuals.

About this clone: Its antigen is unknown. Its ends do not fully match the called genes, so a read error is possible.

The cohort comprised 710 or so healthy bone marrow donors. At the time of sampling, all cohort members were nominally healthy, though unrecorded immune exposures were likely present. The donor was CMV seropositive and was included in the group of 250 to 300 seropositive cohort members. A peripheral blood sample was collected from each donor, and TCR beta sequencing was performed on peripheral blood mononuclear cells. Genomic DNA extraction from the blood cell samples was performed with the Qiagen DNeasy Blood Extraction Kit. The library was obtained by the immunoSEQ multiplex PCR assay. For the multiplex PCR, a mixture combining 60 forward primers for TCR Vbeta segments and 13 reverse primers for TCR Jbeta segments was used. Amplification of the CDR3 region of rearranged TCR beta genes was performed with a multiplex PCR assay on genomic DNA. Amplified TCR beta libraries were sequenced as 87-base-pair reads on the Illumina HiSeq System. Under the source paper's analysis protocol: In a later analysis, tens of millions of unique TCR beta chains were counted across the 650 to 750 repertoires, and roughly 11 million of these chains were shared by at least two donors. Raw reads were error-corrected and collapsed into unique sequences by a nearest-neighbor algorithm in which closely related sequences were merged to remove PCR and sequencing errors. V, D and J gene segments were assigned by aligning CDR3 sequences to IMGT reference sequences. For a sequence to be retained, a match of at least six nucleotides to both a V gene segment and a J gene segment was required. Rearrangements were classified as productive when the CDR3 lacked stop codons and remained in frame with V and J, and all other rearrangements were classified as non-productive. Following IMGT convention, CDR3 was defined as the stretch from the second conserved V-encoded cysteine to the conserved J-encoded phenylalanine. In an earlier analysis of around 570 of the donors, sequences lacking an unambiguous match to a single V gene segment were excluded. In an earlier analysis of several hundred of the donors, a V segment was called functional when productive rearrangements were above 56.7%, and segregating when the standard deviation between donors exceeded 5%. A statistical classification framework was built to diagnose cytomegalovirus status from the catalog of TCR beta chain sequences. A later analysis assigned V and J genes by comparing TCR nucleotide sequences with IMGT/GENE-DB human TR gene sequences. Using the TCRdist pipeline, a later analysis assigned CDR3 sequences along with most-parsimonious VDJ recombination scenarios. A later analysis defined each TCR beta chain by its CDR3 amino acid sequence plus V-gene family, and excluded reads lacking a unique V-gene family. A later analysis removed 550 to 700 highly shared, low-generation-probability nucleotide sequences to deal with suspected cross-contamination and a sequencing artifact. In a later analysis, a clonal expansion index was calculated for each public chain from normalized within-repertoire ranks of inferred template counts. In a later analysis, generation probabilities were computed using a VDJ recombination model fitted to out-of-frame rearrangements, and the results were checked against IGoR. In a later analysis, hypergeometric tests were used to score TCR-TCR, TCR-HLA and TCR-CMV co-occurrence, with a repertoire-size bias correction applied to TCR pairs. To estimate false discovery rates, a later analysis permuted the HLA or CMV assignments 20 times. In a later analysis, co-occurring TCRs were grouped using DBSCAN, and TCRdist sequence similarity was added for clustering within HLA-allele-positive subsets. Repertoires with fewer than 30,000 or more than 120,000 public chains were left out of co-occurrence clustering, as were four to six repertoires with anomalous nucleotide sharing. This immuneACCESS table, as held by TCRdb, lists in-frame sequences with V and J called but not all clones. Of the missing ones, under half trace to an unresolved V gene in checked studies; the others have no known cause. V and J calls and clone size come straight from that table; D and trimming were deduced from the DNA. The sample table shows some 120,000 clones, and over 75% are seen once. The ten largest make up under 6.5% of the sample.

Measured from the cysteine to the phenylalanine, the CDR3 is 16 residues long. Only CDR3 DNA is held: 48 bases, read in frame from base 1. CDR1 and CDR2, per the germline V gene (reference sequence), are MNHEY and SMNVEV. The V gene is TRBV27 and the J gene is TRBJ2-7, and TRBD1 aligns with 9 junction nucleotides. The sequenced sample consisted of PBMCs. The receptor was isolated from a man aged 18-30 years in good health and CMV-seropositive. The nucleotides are TGTGCCAGCAGGTTATCACCGGGACAGGGTGATTACGAGCAGTACTTC. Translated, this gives CASRLSPGQGDYEQYF.